These 12 T cell receptor beta chains originate from one sample sequenced in a study of T cell responses to AZD1222 COVID-19 vaccine. TCRdb keeps only in-frame clones here, not all; method: immunoSEQ multiplex PCR. The data hold some 180,000 clones, with about 93% observed a single time. The specimen comprised peripheral blood, sampled 28 days after the second dose of the MenACWY control vaccine. These receptors were obtained from an adult who received the MenACWY meningococcal vaccine as a control.

This chain links TRBV7-2 with TRBJ2-7, with 11 nucleotides matching TRBD2. V gave up 1 base and J gave up 4 bases; unmatched junction bases: 6. The CDR3 runs to 16 residues. CDR1 SGHTA and CDR2 FQGNSA come from the germline V gene. CDR3 nucleotides: TGTGCCAGCAGCTTAGGAAAGACTAGCGGGAAGTACGAGCAGTACTTC. It specifies CASSLGKTSGKYEQYF.

The chain employs TRBV18 and TRBJ1-1; 8 bases fit TRBD1. Germline V gene data show CDR1 as KGHSH and CDR2 as LQKENI. With V trimmed by 6 bases and J by 2 bases, 5 bases remained unmatched. The CDR3 is 14 amino acids. The CDR3, as DNA: TGTGCCAGCTCCAAGGACAGGGATAACACTGAAGCTTTCTTT. Its protein product is CASSKDRDNTEAFF.

This clone was picked up one time. The chain employs TRBV7-3 and TRBJ1-6; D is uncertain. V was clipped by 5 bases and J by 2 bases, with 7 bases between them. From germline, CDR1 is SGHTA and CDR2 FQGTGA. The CDR3 contains 14 residues. The CDR3 is CASSNSPYNSPLHF. The DNA of the CDR3 is TGTGCCAGCAGCAACAGCCCCTATAATTCACCCCTCCACTTT.

The chain couples TRBV6-2 or TRBV6-3 to TRBJ1-5; 8 positions agree with TRBD1. Germline-derived CDR1 and CDR2 are MNHEY and SVGEGT. Trimming took 5 bases from V and 2 from J; bases not matched to a gene: 5. The CDR3 covers 15 residues. CDR3 protein: CASSPTGGGNQPQHF. CDR3 in DNA: TGTGCCAGCAGTCCCACAGGGGGAGGCAATCAGCCCCAGCATTTT.

The chain carries TRBV10-3 and TRBJ1-3; D call uncertain. The length of the CDR3 is 14 residues. Trimming removed 7 bases at V and 2 bases at J, with 12 bases between. Germline CDR1 ENHRY, CDR2 SYGVKD. The CDR3 sequence is CAINRDNTGNTIYF. For the CDR3, the DNA is TGTGCCATCAATAGGGATAACACTGGAAACACCATATATTTT.

This clone was detected only once. V is TRBV6-6 and J is TRBJ1-1, with D possibly matching TRBD1 (6 bases). In germline, CDR1 is MNHNY, CDR2 SVGAGI (reference sequence). The CDR3 sequence is 13 residues long. V was cut by 2 bases and J by 7 bases, with 11 bases left in between. CDR3 sequence (DNA): TGTGCCAGCAGTTACGGACAGCCTAGTGAAGCTTTCTTT. Translating it yields CASSYGQPSEAFF.

The chain recombines TRBV6-4 with TRBJ2-3, with TRBD1 identical over 9 bases. This CDR3 comprises 15 residues. V was clipped by 4 bases and J by 7 bases; unmatched bases: 9. CDR1 MRHNA and CDR2 SNTAGT come from the germline V gene. This chain's CDR3 is CASSVQTGGMNTQYF. CDR3 in DNA: TGTGCCAGCAGTGTCCAGACAGGGGGTATGAATACGCAGTATTTT.

As DNA, the CDR3 is TGTGCCAGCAGCCAAGATCTAGGTGTCTCTGGAAACACCATATATTTT. As protein: CASSQDLGVSGNTIYF. The chain is built from TRBV4-2 and TRBJ1-3; D gene uncertain. CDR3 length equals 16 residues. Germline V gives CDR1 LGHNA, CDR2 YNFKEQ. The V and J ends lost 0 bases and 0 bases respectively, with 9 bases between them.

The V and J genes are TRBV12-3 or TRBV12-4 and TRBJ1-4; D gene ambiguous. The CDR3 covers 13 residues. Trimming stripped 8 bases from V and 3 bases from J, with 10 bases between. CDR3 coding DNA: TGTGCCAGCCTCGAAGGACCTAATGAAAAACTGTTTTTT. It is translated as CASLEGPNEKLFF.

The chain employs TRBV6-6 and TRBJ1-2; 9 bases match TRBD1. V shed 2 bases and J 7 bases; nucleotides not matched to a gene: 5. The germline V gene has CDR1 MNHNY and CDR2 SVGAGI (reference sequence). This CDR3 spans 14 amino acids. The CDR3 protein is CASSYGAGQGGYTF. CDR3 bases: TGTGCCAGCAGTTACGGTGCGGGACAGGGTGGCTACACCTTC.

V and J are TRBV19 and TRBJ2-7, with 9 bases that match TRBD1. The CDR3 contains 14 residues. The junction had 10 bases not matched to a gene; V was cut back by 6 bases and J by 7 bases. Germline CDR1 reads LNHDA; CDR2 reads SQIVND (reference sequence). CDR3 protein: CASRMTGGPSEQYF. The CDR3 DNA follows: TGTGCCAGTAGGATGACAGGGGGTCCTTCGGAGCAGTACTTC.

This sequence joins TRBV7-2 and TRBJ2-7; no clear D gene. Trimming removed 3 bases at V and 3 bases at J, with 3 bases between. CDR3 length equals 11 residues. Germline CDR1 reads SGHTA; CDR2 reads FQGNSA. Written as DNA, the CDR3 is TGTGCCAGCAGCTTCGACTACGAGCAGTACTTC. Residues: CASSFDYEQYF.